This T cell receptor beta chain is drawn from a study of blood T cell repertoires in COVID-19. In the source study's methods: It was from reference gene primer amplification that nucleated cell counts were estimated. Data came from immunoSEQ multiplex PCR; TCRdb stores just in-frame clones and leaves some out. The DNA was the basis for D and trimming; V, J and clone size are from that table. The sample has 130,000 to 150,000 clones; about 86% are singletons. Per the germline V gene, CDR1 is SGHVS and CDR2 is FQNEAQ. Deletions cut 4 bases from V and 4 bases from J, with 14 bases between. The CDR3 extends over 15 amino acids.

The chain combines TRBV7-8 with TRBJ2-1; TRBD1 might be the D (6 bases). The sequence derives from a human donor in a cohort sampled during active COVID-19. Source material: peripheral blood. The DNA for the CDR3 is TGTGCCAGCAGCTCCGACAGGCCGGCGTACAATGAGCAGTTCTTC. Encoded protein: CASSSDRPAYNEQFF. The variable domain in full, with the rest retrieved from reference TRBV7-8 and TRBJ2-1, is GAGVSQSPRYKVAKRGQDVALRCDPISGHVSLFWYQQALGQGPEFLTYFQNEAQLDKSGLPSDRFFAERPEGSVSTLKIQRTQQEDSAVYLCASSSDRPAYNEQFFGPGTRLTVL.